These 5 T cell receptor beta chains were sequenced from one sample in a study of identical twins. TCRdb used MiXCR to reprocess the 5' RACE reads, holding one entry per CDR3 protein. Of around 480,000 distinct CDR3 sequences in the sample, approximately 15% were seen once. The same sample was also studied in work on yellow fever vaccine responses in identical twins.

The sample consisted of CD4+ T cells sorted from blood. The receptors shown here come from a young woman in good health.

The rearrangement joins TRBV19 to TRBJ2-1, with D unclear. Germline V gene sequence: CDR1 LNHDA, CDR2 SQIVND (reference sequence). Trimming took off 6 bases at V and 7 bases at J, with 19 bases between the two ends. The CDR3 sequence is 15 residues long. The CDR3 bases are TGTGCCAGTAGACCCACCGGGCCAGGATCGAATGAGCAGTTCTTC. The encoded protein is CASRPTGPGSNEQFF.

This clonotype has only a few counts. The chain combines TRBV4-3 with TRBJ1-2, with 7 bases that match TRBD1. CDR3 size: 15 residues. V shed 0 bases and J 4 bases; nucleotides not matched to a gene: 5. Germline CDR1 and CDR2: LGHNA and YSLEER. CDR3 nucleotides: TGCGCCAGCAGCCAAGATCCCGCAGGGGGCTATGGCTACACCTTC. Translated, it gives CASSQDPAGGYGYTF.

This sequence joins TRBV15 and TRBJ2-1, with D perhaps matching TRBD1 (6 bases). The V gene lost 0 bases and the J gene lost 1 base, with 13 bases spanning the gap. Looked up from germline, CDR1 is LNHNV and CDR2 is YYDKDF (reference sequence). The CDR3 length is 17 residues. DNA of the CDR3: TGTGCCACCAGCAGAGATTCGGGACACAATTCCTACAATGAGCAGTTCTTC. It yields the protein CATSRDSGHNSYNEQFF. Variable domain in full (rest from reference TRBV15 and TRBJ2-1): DAMVIQNPRYQVTQFGKPVTLSCSQTLNHNVMYWYQQKSSQAPKLLFHYYDKDFNNEADTPDNFQSRRPNTSFCFLDIRSPGLGDTAMYLCATSRDSGHNSYNEQFFGPGTRLTVL.

This clonotype appeared a few times. This chain links TRBV9 with TRBJ2-7; perhaps TRBD2 as D (6 bases). V lost 4 bases to trimming and J lost 0 bases, with 11 bases between them. The CDR3 runs 14 residues. Germline V gene sequence: CDR1 SGDLS, CDR2 YYNGEE. Here the CDR3 DNA reads TGTGCCAGCAGCACACGACTAGTCTCCTACGAGCAGTACTTC. Its protein product is CASSTRLVSYEQYF.

The chain recombines TRBV10-2 with TRBJ2-1, with D uncertain. CDR1 and CDR2 (germline): WSHSY, SAAADI. The CDR3 is 13 amino acids. V lost 1 base to trimming and J lost 10 bases, with 11 bases between them. The CDR3 sequence: CASSELHYSEQFF. The CDR3 DNA reads TGCGCCAGCAGTGAGTTACACTACTCAGAGCAGTTCTTC.